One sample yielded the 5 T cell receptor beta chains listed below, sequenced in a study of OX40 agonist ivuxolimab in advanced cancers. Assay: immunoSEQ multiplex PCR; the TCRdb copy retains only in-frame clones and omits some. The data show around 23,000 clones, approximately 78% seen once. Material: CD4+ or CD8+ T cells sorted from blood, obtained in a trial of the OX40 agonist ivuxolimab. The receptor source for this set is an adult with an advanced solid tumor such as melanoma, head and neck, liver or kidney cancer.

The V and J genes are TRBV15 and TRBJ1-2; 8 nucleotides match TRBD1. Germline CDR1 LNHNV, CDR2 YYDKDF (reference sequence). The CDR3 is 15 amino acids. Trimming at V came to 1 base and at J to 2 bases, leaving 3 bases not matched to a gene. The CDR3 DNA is TGTGCCACCAGCAGAGGGGGACAGGTGAACTATGGCTACACCTTC. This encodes CATSRGGQVNYGYTF.

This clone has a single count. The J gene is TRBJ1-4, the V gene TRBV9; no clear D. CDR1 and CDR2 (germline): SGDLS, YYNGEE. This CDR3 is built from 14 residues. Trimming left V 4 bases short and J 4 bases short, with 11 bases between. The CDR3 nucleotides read TGTGCCAGCAGCCCCACGGGAGGTAATGAAAAACTGTTTTTT. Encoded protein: CASSPTGGNEKLFF.

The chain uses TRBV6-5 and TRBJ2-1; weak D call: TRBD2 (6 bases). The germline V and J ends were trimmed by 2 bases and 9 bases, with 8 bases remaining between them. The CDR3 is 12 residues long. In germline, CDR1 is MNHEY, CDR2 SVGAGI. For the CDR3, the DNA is TGTGCCAGCAGTTACGGGGGGTCTGAGCAGTTCTTC. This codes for CASSYGGSEQFF.

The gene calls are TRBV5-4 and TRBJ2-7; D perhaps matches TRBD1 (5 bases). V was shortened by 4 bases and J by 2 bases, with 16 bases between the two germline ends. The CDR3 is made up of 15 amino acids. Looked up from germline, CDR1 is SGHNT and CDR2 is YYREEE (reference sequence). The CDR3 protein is CASSRPGREAYEQYF. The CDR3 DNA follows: TGTGCCAGCAGCCGTCCCGGCAGGGAAGCCTACGAGCAGTACTTC.

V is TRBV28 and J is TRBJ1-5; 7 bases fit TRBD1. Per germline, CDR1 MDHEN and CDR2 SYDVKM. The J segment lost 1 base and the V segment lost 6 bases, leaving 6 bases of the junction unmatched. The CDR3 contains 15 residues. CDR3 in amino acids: CASRPSTGSNQPQHF. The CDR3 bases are TGTGCCAGCAGACCTTCGACAGGGAGCAATCAGCCCCAGCATTTT.